This T cell receptor beta chain was sequenced for a study of long-term antiretroviral therapy in people with HIV. This clone was counted between two and nine times. This CDR3 comprises 14 residues. The V gene's germline CDR1 is LNHNV and CDR2 YYDKDF (reference sequence). Trimming removed 1 base from V and 6 bases from J; junction bases left unmatched: 5. One or more pre-ART and two or more post-ART PBMC samples were available from each donor. Researchers report immunoSEQ v3.0 was run at survey level. Per-sample sequencing targets were about 40,000-55,000 T-cell genomes. Using immunoSEQ multiplex PCR, the repertoire was profiled, and TCRdb retains in-frame clones only, with some absent. The sample comprises 20,000 or so clones, 81% of which are singletons, and 5.7% rests with the top ten.

This specimen was unsorted PBMCs, taken 4.4 years after starting antiretroviral therapy. The source is a man under 40 with HIV. The chain couples TRBV15 to TRBJ2-7, with 8 bases fitting TRBD1. This CDR3 is CATSRARTGTEQYF. CDR3 sequence (DNA): TGTGCCACCAGCAGAGCCCGGACAGGGACCGAGCAGTACTTC.